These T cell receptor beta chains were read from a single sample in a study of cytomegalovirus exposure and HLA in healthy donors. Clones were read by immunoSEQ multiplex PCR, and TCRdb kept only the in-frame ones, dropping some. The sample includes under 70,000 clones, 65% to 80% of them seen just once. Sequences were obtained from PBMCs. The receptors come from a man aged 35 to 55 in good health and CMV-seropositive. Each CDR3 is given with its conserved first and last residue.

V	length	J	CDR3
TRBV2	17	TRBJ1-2	CASSSEAGGLANYGYTF
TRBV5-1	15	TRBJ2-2	CASSPPGQLTGELFF
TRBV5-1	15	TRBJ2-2	CASSLAVLASGELFF
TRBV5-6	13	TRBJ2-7	CASNRDRGPEQYF
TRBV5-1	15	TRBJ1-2	CASSWSSGGTGGYTF
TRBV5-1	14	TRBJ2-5	CASSLRQGAETQYF
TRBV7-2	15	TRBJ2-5	CASSLGGTSQETQYF
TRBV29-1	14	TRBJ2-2	CSVVGGSNTGELFF
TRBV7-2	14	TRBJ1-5	CASSDRVSNQPQHF
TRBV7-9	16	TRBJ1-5	CASSLVGQISNQPQHF
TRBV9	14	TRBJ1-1	CASSVVRERTEAFF
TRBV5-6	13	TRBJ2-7	CASSLVGGYEQYF
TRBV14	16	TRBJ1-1	CASSQDGGWGDTEAFF
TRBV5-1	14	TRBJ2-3	CASRSGEHTDTQYF
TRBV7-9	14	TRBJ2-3	CASSLGAGADTQYF
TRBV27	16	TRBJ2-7	CASSLSQAMSPYEQYF
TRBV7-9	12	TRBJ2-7	CASSSPIDEQYF
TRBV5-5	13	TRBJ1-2	CASSLKGGYGYTF